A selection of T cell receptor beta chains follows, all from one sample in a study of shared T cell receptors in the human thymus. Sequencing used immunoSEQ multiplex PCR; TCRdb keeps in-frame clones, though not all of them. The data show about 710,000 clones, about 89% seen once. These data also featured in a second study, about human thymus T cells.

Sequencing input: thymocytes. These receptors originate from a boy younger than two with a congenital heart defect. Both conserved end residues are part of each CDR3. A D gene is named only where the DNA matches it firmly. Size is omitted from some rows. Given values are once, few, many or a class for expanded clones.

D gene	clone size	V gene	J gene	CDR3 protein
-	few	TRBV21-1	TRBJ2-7	CASRTRDRHYEQYF
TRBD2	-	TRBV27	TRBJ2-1	CASSFPPGGPGNEQFF
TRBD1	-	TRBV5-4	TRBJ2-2	CASSLARTGSNTGELFF
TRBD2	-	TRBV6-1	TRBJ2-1	CASRGGLAVNEQFF
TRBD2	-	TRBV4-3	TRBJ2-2	CASSPRGGIEDTGELFF
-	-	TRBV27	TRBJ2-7	CASSLSGSTNPLYEQYF
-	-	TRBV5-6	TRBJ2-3	CASSHRGGRPHTDTQYF
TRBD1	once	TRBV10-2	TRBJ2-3	CASRDRGTDTQYF
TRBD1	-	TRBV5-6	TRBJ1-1	CASSGQGWTEAFF
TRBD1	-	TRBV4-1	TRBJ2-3	CASSQDRQGRARETDTQYF
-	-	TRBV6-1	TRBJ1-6	CASSSRDSPLHF
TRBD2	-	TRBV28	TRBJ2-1	CASSTPYGGNYNEQFF
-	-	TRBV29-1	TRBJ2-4	CSVALGDISSLAKNIQYF
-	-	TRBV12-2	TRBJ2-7	CASRLGGGRGQTYEQYF
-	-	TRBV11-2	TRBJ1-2	CASRTHSAGDGYTF
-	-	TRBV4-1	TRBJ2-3	CAGRELRTDTQYF
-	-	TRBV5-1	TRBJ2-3	CASSLYGDGRLEDTQYF
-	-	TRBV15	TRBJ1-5	CATSNPRDKVPPQRQPQHF
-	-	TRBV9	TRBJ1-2	CASSVVGQYGYTF
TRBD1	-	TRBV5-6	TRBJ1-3	CASSGDSSGNTIYF
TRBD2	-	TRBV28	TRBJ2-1	CASSTPSGRFNEQFF
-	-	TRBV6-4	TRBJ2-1	CASSWILFHSYNEQFF
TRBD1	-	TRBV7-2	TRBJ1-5	CASSLDRGTWSNQPQHF
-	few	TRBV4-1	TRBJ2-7	CASSQEENHEQYF
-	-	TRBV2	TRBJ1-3	CASSDGSARSGNTIYF
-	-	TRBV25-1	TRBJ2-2	CASSDYGHVSGELFF
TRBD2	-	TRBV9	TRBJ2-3	CASQPLAGEQPRGTDTQYF
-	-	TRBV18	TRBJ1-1	CASSPGQETTEAFF
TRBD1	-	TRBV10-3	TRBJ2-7	CAIRNDGQGGYEQYF
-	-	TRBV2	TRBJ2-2	CASTMGVTASTGELFF
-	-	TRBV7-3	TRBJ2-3	CASGAGRPTDTQYF
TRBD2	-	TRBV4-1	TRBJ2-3	CASSQLRRGGQYF
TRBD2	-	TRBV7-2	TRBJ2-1	CASSLTLAGGSYNEQFF
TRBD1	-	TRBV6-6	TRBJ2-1	CASSRDRVTYNEQFF
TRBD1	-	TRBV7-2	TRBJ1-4	CASSLTYKGGRTNEKLFF
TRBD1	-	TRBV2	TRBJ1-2	CASEGQDHGYTF
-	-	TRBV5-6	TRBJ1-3	CASSSRVWSSGNTIYF
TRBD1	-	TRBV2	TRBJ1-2	CASSPPDRASYGYTF
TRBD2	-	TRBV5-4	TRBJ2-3	CASSGPTGGRADTQYF
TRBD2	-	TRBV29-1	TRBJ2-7	CSVEGLAGMYEQYF
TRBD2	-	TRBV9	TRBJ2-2	CASTPTVKDPGLGDTGELFF
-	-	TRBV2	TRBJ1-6	CASRTLAVNSPLHF
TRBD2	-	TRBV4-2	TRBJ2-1	CASSQEGPVAGGRGEQFF
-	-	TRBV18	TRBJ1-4	CASSPRVGSEKLFF
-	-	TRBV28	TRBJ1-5	CASNRRGLSNQPQHF
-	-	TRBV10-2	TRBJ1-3	CASSPQVGLPSGNTIYF
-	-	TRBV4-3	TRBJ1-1	CASSQDKGRVDTEAFF
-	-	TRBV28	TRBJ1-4	CASSVTDNEKLFF
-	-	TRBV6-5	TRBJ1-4	CASSPRGGEKLFF